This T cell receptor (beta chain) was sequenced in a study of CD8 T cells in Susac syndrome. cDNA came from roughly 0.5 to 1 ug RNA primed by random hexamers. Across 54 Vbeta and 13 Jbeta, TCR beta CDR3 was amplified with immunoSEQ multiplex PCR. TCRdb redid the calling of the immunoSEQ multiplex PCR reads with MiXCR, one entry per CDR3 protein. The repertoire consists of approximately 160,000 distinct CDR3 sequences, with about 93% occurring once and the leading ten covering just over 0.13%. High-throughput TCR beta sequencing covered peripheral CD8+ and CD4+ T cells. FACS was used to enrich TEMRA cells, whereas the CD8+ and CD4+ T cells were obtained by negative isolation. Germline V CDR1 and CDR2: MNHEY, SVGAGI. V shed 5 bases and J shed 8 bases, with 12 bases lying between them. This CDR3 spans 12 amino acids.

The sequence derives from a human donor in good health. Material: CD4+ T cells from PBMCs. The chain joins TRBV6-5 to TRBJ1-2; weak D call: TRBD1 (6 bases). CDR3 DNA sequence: TGTGCCAGCAGTAAACAGGGTTGGGGCTACACCTTC. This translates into CASSKQGWGYTF.